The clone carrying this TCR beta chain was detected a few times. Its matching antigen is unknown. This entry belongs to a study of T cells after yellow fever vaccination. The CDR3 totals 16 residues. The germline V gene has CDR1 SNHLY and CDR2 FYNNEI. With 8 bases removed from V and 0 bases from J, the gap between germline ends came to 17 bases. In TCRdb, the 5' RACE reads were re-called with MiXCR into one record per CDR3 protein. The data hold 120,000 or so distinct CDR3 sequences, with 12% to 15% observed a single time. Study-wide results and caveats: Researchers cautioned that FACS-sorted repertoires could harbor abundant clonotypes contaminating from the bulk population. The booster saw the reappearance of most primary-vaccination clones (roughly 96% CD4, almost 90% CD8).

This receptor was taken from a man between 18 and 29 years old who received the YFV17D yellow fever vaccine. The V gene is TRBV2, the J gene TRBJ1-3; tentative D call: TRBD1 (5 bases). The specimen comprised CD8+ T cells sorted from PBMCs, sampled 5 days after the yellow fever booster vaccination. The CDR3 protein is CASVEFGTSSGNTIYF. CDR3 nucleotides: TGTGCCAGCGTCGAGTTCGGGACGAGCTCTGGAAACACCATATATTTT.